Reported below is one TCR beta chain. V lost 3 bases and J 2 bases, leaving 8 bases between the germline ends. This CDR3 comprises 13 residues. Germline CDR1 and CDR2: SNHLY and FYNNEI. This sample was included in a study of blood T cell repertoires in COVID-19. Participant ages covered roughly 18 to 89 years across 25 or so US areas. Study processing details: The authors estimated nucleated cell counts from reference gene primer amplification. The protocol was immunoSEQ multiplex PCR, while the TCRdb copy is restricted to in-frame clones and leaves out a portion. That table is the source of V, J and clone size, and D and trimming were worked out from the DNA. The table records 200,000 to 250,000 clones, approximately 84% of them present only once.

The chain joins TRBV2 to TRBJ2-7; D might be TRBD1 (5 bases). The specimen sequenced was PBMCs or T cells enriched from blood (not recorded which). The receptor's source is a man aged 60 to 75 who had recovered from COVID-19. For the CDR3, the DNA is TGTGCCAGCAGTGACAGGGTTCCCTACGAGCAGTACTTC. This sequence encodes CASSDRVPYEQYF.